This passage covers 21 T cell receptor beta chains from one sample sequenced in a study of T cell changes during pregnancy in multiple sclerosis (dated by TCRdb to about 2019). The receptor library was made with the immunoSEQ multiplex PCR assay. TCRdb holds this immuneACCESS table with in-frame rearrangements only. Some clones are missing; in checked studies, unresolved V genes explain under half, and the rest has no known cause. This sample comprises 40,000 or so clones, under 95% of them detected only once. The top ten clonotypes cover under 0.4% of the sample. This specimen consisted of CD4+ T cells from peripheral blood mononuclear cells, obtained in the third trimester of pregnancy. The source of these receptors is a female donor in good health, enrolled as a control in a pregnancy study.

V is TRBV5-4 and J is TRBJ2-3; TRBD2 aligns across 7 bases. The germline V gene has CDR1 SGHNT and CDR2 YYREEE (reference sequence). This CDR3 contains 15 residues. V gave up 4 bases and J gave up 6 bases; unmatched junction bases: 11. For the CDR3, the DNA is TGTGCCAGCAGCCCTCCGGGCGGGAGTGGGGATACGCAGTATTTT. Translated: CASSPPGGSGDTQYF.

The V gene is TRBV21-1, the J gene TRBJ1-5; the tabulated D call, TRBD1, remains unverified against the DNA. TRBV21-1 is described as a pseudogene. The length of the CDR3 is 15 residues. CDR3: CASSPQGILNQPQHF. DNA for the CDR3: TGTGCCAGCAGTCCCCAGGGGATCTTAAATCAGCCCCAGCATTTT.

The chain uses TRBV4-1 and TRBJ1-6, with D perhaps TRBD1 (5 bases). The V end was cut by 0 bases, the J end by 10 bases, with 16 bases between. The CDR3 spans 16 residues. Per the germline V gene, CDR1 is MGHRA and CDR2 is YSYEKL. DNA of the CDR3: TGCGCCAGCAGCCAAGATTGGGGGGGTTACGGGTCACCCCTCCACTTT. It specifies CASSQDWGGYGSPLHF.

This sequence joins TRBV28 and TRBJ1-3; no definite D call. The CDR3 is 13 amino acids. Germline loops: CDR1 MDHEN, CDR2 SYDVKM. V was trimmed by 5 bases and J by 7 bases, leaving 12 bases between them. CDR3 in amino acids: CASSPTAGNTIYF. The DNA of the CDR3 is TGTGCCAGCAGTCCAACGGCGGGGAACACCATATATTTT.

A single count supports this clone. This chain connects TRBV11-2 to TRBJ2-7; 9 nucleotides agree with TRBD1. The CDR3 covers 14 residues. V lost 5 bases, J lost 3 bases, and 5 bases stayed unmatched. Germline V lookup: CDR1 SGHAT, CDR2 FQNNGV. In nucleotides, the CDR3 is TGTGCCAGCAGCCCCTGGACAGGGGACTACGAGCAGTACTTC. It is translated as CASSPWTGDYEQYF.

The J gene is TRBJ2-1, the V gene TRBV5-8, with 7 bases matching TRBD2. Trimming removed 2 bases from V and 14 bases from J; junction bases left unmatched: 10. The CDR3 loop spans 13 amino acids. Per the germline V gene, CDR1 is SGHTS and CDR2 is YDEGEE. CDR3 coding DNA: TGTGCCAGCAGCTTTCGGGACTACCGTGGGAAGTTCTTC. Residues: CASSFRDYRGKFF.

This CDR3 reads CARWIGVYNSPLHF. In nucleotides, the CDR3 is TGCGCCAGGTGGATAGGGGTGTATAATTCACCCCTCCACTTT. The rearrangement uses TRBV10-1 and TRBJ1-6; a weak D match, TRBD1 (5 bases). The germline V and J ends were trimmed by 9 bases and 4 bases, with 13 bases remaining between them. CDR1 is WNHNN and CDR2 is SYGVQD in the germline V gene (reference sequence). The CDR3 is made up of 14 amino acids.

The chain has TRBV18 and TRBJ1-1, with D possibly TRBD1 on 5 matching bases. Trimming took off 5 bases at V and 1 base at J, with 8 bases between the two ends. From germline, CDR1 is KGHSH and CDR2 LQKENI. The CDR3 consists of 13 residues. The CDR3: CASSAGQNTEAFF. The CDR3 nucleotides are TGTGCCAGCTCAGCCGGACAGAACACTGAAGCTTTCTTT.

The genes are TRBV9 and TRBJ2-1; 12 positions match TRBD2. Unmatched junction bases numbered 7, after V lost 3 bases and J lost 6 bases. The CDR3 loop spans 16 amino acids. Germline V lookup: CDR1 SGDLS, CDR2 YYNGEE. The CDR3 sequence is CASSAAGLAGRNEQFF. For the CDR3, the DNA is TGTGCCAGCAGCGCCGCCGGACTAGCGGGGCGCAATGAGCAGTTCTTC.

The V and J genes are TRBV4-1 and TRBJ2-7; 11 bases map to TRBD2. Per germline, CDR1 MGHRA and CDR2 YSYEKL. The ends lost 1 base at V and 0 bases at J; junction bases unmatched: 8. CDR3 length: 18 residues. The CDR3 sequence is CASSQGPLAGGSSYEQYF. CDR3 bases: TGCGCCAGCAGCCAAGGACCCCTAGCGGGGGGAAGCTCCTACGAGCAGTACTTC.

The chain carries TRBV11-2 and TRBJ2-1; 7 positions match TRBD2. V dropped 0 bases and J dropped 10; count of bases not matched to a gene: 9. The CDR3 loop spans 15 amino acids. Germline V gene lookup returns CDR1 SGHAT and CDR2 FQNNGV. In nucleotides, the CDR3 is TGTGCCAGCAGCTTAGAAATGGGGGGGAGAAGCGAGCAGTTCTTC. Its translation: CASSLEMGGRSEQFF.

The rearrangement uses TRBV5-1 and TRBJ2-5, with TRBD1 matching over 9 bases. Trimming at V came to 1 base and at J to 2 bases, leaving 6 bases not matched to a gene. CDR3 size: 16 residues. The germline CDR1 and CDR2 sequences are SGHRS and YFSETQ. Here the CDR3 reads CASSLTGTGPQETQYF. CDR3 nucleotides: TGCGCCAGCAGCTTGACCGGGACAGGGCCGCAAGAGACCCAGTACTTC.

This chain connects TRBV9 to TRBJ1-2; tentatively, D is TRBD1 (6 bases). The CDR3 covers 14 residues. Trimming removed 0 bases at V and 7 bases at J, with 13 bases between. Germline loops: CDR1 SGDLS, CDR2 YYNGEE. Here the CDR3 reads CASSVDSGVGGYTF. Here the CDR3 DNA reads TGTGCCAGCAGCGTAGATTCAGGGGTGGGTGGCTACACCTTC.

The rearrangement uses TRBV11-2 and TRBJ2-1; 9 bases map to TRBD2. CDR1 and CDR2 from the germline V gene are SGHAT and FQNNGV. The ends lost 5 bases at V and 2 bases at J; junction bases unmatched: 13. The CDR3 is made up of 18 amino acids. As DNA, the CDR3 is TGTGCCAGCAGCGGTAAGCGGGAGGCCCGTTCACCCTACAATGAGCAGTTCTTC. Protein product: CASSGKREARSPYNEQFF.

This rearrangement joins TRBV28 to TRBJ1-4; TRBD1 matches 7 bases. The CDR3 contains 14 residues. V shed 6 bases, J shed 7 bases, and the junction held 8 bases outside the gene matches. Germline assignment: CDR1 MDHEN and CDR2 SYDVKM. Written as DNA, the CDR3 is TGTGCCAGCAGCTCAGGGGGTCTTGGTGAAAAACTGTTTTTT. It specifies CASSSGGLGEKLFF.

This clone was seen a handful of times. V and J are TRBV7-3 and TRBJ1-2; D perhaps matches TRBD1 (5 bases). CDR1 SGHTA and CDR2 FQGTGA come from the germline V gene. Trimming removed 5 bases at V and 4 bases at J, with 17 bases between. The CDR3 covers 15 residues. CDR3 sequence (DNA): TGTGCCAGCAGCCTAAATCGGGGGGTGGGCTATGGCTACACCTTC. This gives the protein CASSLNRGVGYGYTF.

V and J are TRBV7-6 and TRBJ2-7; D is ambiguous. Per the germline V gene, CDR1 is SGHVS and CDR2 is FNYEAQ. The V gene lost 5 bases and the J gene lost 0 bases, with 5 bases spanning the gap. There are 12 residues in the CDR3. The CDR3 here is CASSPGSYEQYF. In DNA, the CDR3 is TGTGCCAGCAGCCCAGGCTCCTACGAGCAGTACTTC.

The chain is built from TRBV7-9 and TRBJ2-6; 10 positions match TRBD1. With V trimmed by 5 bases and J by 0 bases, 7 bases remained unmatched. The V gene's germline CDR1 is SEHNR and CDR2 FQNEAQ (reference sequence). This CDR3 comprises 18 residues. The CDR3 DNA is TGTGCCAGCAGCCGCGGGACAGGGGCCTACTCTGGGGCCAACGTCCTGACTTTC. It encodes CASSRGTGAYSGANVLTF.

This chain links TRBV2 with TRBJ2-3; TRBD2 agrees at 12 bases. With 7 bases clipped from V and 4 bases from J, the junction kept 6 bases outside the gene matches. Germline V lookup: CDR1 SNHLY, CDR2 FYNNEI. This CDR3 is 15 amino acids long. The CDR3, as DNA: TGTGCCAGCACGAGACTAGCGGGAGTCCCAGATACGCAGTATTTT. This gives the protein CASTRLAGVPDTQYF.

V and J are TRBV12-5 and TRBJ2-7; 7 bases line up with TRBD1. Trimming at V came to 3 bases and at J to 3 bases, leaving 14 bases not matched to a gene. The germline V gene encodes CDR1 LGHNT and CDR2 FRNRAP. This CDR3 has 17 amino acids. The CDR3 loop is CASGFKTGSLISYEQYF. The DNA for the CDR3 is TGTGCTAGTGGTTTCAAGACAGGGAGCCTCATCAGCTACGAGCAGTACTTC. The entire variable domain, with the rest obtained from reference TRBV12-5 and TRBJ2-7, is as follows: DARVTQTPRHKVTEMGQEVTMRCQPILGHNTVFWYRQTMMQGLELLAYFRNRAPLDDSGMPKDRFSAEMPDATLATLKIQPSEPRDSAVYFCASGFKTGSLISYEQYFGPGTRLTVT.

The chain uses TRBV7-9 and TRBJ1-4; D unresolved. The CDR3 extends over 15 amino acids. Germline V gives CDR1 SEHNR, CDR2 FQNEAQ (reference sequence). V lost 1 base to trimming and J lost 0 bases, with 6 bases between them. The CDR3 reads CASSLDTATNEKLFF. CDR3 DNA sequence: TGTGCCAGCAGCTTAGATACAGCAACTAATGAAAAACTGTTTTTT.